The source of this TCR beta chain is a study of graft-versus-host responses after intestinal transplantation. Background on the study: Following induction with anti-thymocyte globulin, all recipients were given tacrolimus and steroids for about three years. Study results and caveats: Peak circulating GvH clone levels were associated with early post-transplant HvG declines. Recipient marrow contained GvH clones, some of which appeared first in ileum or blood. High graft-versus-host to host-versus-graft clonal ratios were seen in allografts of patients with graft-donor T cell macrochimerism.

Sequencing was performed with immunoSEQ multiplex PCR; in TCRdb, only in-frame clones are kept and a portion is missing. Counted here are approximately 26,000 clones, around 80% occurring once; the ten biggest clones make up 0.7%. Germline V gives CDR1 MGHRA, CDR2 YSYEKL. Trimming left V 4 bases short and J 0 bases short, with 14 bases between. The CDR3 loop spans 16 amino acids. Comment on this clone: What it binds is not known.

This material consisted of unstimulated CD4+ T cells sorted from spleen or lymph node cells, taken before intestinal transplant. The J gene is TRBJ2-3, the V gene TRBV4-1, with D unclear. The sequence derives from a human donor who received an intestinal transplant. The CDR3 loop reads CASSPQRSLSTDTQYF. The CDR3 DNA sequence: TGCGCCAGCAGCCCTCAGAGGAGCCTGAGCACAGATACGCAGTATTTT.